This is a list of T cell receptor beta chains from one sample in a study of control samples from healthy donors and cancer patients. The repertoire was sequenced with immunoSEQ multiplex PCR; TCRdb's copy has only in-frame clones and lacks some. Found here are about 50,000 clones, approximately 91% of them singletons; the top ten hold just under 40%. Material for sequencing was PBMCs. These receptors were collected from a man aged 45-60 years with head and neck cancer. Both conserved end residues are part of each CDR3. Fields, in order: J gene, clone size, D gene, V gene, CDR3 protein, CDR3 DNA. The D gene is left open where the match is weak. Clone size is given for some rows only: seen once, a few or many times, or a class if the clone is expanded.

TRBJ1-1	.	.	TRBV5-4	CASNLGVTETTEAFF	TGTGCCAGCAACCTTGGGGTCACAGAGACCACTGAAGCTTTCTTT
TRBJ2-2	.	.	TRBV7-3	CASSLTEGLRGELFF	TGTGCCAGCAGCTTAACGGAGGGTCTCAGGGGGGAGCTGTTTTTT
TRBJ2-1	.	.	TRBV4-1	CASSQDYFGYNEQFF	TGCGCCAGCAGCCAAGATTACTTCGGCTACAATGAGCAGTTCTTC
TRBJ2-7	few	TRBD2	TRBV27	CASSLRLAGGPYEQYF	TGTGCCAGCAGTTTACGCCTAGCGGGAGGGCCATACGAGCAGTACTTC
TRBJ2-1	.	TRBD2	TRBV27	CASSLLGEGLNEQFF	TGTGCCAGCAGTTTATTGGGGGAGGGGCTAAATGAGCAGTTCTTC
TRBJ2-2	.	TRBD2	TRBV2	CASTGSGASNTGELFF	TGTGCCAGCACTGGTAGCGGGGCGTCGAACACCGGGGAGCTGTTTTTT
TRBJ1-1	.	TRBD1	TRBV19	CASSPTNRGVNTEAFF	TGTGCCAGTAGTCCCACTAACAGGGGGGTGAACACTGAAGCTTTCTTT
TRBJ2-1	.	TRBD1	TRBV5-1	CASSLEGAGYNEQFF	TGCGCCAGCAGCTTGGAGGGGGCCGGCTACAATGAGCAGTTCTTC
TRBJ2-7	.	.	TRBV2	CASSQEETGPLAYEQYF	TGTGCCAGCAGTCAAGAAGAAACAGGGCCTTTAGCCTACGAGCAGTACTTC
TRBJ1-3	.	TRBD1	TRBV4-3	CASSQGQGSGNTIYF	TGCGCCAGCAGCCAAGGACAGGGCTCTGGAAACACCATATATTTT
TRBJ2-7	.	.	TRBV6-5	CASRSAASYEQYF	TGTGCCAGCAGGTCCGCGGCCTCCTACGAGCAGTACTTC
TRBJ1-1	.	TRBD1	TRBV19	CASSIRQGARDTEAFF	TGTGCCAGTAGTATAAGGCAGGGGGCAAGGGACACTGAAGCTTTCTTT
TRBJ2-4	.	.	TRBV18	CASSAKQGAKNIQYF	TGTGCCAGCTCAGCGAAGCAAGGAGCCAAAAACATTCAGTACTTC
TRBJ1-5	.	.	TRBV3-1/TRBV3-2	CASSQAGYQPQHF	TGTGCCAGCAGCCAAGCAGGGTATCAGCCCCAGCATTTT
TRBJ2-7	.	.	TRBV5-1	CATSRAGSYEQYF	TGCGCCACTTCCAGAGCGGGTTCCTACGAGCAGTACTTC
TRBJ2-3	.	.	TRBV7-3	CASSFGPLTDTQYF	TGTGCCAGCAGCTTCGGACCGCTCACAGATACGCAGTATTTT
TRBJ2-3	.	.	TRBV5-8	CATRRGVYVGTDTQYF	TGTGCCACCAGGAGGGGCGTATATGTGGGCACAGATACGCAGTATTTT
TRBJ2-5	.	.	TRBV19	CASTPPGAGETQYF	TGTGCCAGCACCCCGCCGGGGGCCGGGGAGACCCAGTACTTC
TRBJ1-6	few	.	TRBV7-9	CASSLLVLKTAFRSPLHF	TGTGCCAGCAGCTTGCTTGTCTTGAAAACCGCCTTCAGGTCACCCCTCCACTTT
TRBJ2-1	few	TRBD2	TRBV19	CASSIAGPQLAGGTYNEQFF	TGTGCCAGTAGTATTGCGGGACCCCAGCTAGCGGGGGGAACCTACAATGAGCAGTTCTTC
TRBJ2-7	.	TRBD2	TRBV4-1	CASSQGLAGVFEQYF	TGCGCCAGCAGCCAAGGACTAGCGGGAGTCTTCGAGCAGTACTTC
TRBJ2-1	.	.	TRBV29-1	CSVDSGLAYNEQFF	TGCAGCGTTGACTCAGGGTTGGCGTACAATGAGCAGTTCTTC
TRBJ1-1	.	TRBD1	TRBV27	CASSTRGGSTEAFF	TGTGCCAGCAGTACCAGGGGGGGGAGCACTGAAGCTTTCTTT
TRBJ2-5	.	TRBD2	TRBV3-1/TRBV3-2	CASSQYGLAGGEETQYF	TGTGCCAGCAGCCAATACGGACTAGCGGGAGGGGAAGAGACCCAGTACTTC
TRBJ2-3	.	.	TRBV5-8	CASSLVPDQGTDTQYF	TGTGCCAGCAGCTTGGTTCCTGACCAGGGCACAGATACGCAGTATTTT
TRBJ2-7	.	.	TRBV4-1	CASSQEWTNTYEQYF	TGCGCCAGCAGCCAAGAGTGGACGAACACCTACGAGCAGTACTTC
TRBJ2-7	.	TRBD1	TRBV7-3	CASSLAGGEQYF	TGTGCCAGCAGCTTAGCAGGGGGCGAGCAGTACTTC
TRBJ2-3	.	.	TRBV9	CASSVGGQSTDTQYF	TGTGCCAGCAGCGTAGGCGGGCAAAGCACAGATACGCAGTATTTT
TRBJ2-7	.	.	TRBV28	CASSLSGRSYEQYF	TGTGCCAGCAGTCTCTCGGGACGGAGCTACGAGCAGTACTTC